These 20 T cell receptor beta chains were sequenced from one sample in a study of CD8 T cells in Susac syndrome. Reverse transcription used roughly 0.5 to 1 ug RNA and random hexamers. MiXCR was run by TCRdb on the immunoSEQ multiplex PCR reads, yielding one entry per CDR3 protein. This table has about 140,000 distinct CDR3 sequences, 85% to 95% appearing once. Sequenced input: CD4+ T cells from PBMCs. These TCRs come from a human donor with Susac syndrome.

The chain has TRBV20-1 and TRBJ1-2, with D perhaps matching TRBD1 (5 bases). Germline CDR1 and CDR2: DFQATT and SNEGSKA (reference sequence). V dropped 6 bases and J dropped 4 bases, with 18 bases sitting between them. The CDR3 is 14 residues long. CDR3 sequence: CSAPRVTESYGYTF. As DNA, the CDR3 is TGCAGTGCCCCCAGGGTGACAGAGAGCTATGGCTACACCTTC.

The genes are TRBV30 and TRBJ2-2; perhaps D is TRBD1 or TRBD2 (5 bases each). The CDR3 covers 15 residues. V lost 3 bases to trimming and J lost 4 bases, with 15 bases between them. Germline CDR1 reads GTSNPN; CDR2 reads SVGIG (reference sequence). CDR3 DNA: TGTGCCTGGAGGCCTCCTTGGGGGATCACCGGGGAGCTGTTTTTT. It encodes CAWRPPWGITGELFF.

This sequence joins TRBV20-1 and TRBJ2-1, with 9 bases that match TRBD2. Trimming at V came to 0 bases and at J to 6 bases, leaving 3 bases not matched to a gene. There are 14 residues in the CDR3. Germline CDR1 and CDR2: DFQATT and SNEGSKA (reference sequence). CDR3 amino acids: CSARDAGGINEQFF. DNA of the CDR3: TGCAGTGCTAGAGATGCGGGAGGGATCAATGAGCAGTTCTTC.

This clonotype occurred once. This chain joins TRBV5-6 and TRBJ2-5; D remains unclear. Germline CDR1 reads SGHDT; CDR2 reads YYEEEE. The length of the CDR3 is 14 residues. Trimming left V 4 bases short and J 5 bases short, with 15 bases between. The CDR3: CASSGRVSFETQYF. CDR3 coding DNA: TGTGCCAGCAGCGGAAGAGTTAGCTTCGAGACCCAGTACTTC.

The chain links TRBV15 to TRBJ2-1; D gene ambiguous. The CDR3 sequence is 11 residues long. Trimming left V 0 bases short and J 10 bases short, with 4 bases between. Germline loops: CDR1 LNHNV, CDR2 YYDKDF (reference sequence). The CDR3 DNA sequence: TGTGCCACCAGCAGAGAGGCAGAGCAGTTCTTC. Amino acid sequence: CATSREAEQFF.

In its sample, this clonotype was seen once. The chain combines TRBV20-1 with TRBJ2-7; TRBD2 matches 11 bases. The CDR3 covers 14 residues. In germline, CDR1 is DFQATT, CDR2 SNEGSKA (reference sequence). V lost 2 bases to trimming and J lost 4 bases; unmatched junction nucleotides: 4. CDR3: CSARKPSGGYEQYF. The CDR3 DNA reads TGCAGTGCTAGAAAGCCTAGCGGGGGGTACGAGCAGTACTTC.

The J gene is TRBJ2-1, the V gene TRBV4-2; no reliable D call. Trimming cost V 2 bases and J 5 bases, with 10 bases left between them. The length of the CDR3 is 14 residues. Per the germline V gene, CDR1 is LGHNA and CDR2 is YNFKEQ. CDR3 DNA: TGTGCCAGCAGCCAACGCGAGGTAAACAATGAGCAGTTCTTC. It encodes CASSQREVNNEQFF.

The chain links TRBV4-1 to TRBJ2-1; 8 bases align to TRBD2. Trimming cost V 5 bases and J 5 bases; bases outside gene matches: 8. CDR1 and CDR2 (germline): MGHRA, YSYEKL. The CDR3 runs to 15 residues. The CDR3 DNA is TGCGCCAGCAGCAGAAGCGGGAGTCAAGACAATGAGCAGTTCTTC. It yields the protein CASSRSGSQDNEQFF.

The chain is built from TRBV10-3 and TRBJ1-1; D is ambiguous. CDR1 and CDR2 from the germline V gene are ENHRY and SYGVKD. This CDR3 comprises 12 residues. V dropped 8 bases and J dropped 5 bases, with 12 bases sitting between them. DNA for the CDR3: TGTGCCATCTTGGACCCGCCGACTGAAGCTTTCTTT. Protein: CAILDPPTEAFF.

The chain carries TRBV15 and TRBJ2-7; 9 bases align to TRBD1. Trimming removed 5 bases from V and 4 bases from J; junction bases left unmatched: 9. The CDR3 is 15 amino acids. Germline V CDR1 and CDR2: LNHNV, YYDKDF (reference sequence). Here the CDR3 reads CATSRRTGAVYEQYF. CDR3 nucleotides: TGTGCCACCAGCCGCAGGACAGGGGCGGTGTACGAGCAGTACTTC.

The chain combines TRBV20-1 with TRBJ2-1; a weak D match, TRBD2 (7 bases). CDR3 length: 14 residues. Germline CDR1 DFQATT, CDR2 SNEGSKA (reference sequence). For the CDR3, the DNA is TGCAGCATCCCGCCCTGGGGGGGCGGAAATGAGCAGTTCTTC. It encodes CSIPPWGGGNEQFF.

The V call is TRBV12-3 or TRBV12-4, the J call TRBJ1-4; D gene ambiguous. The CDR3 runs 11 residues. Trimming shortened V by 6 bases and J by 8 bases, and 7 bases separated the two germline ends. CDR3 in amino acids: CASSRVEKLFF. CDR3 sequence (DNA): TGTGCCAGCAGCCGAGTAGAAAAACTGTTTTTT.

This clonotype was seen a single time. The chain links TRBV28 to TRBJ1-3; D ambiguous. Germline CDR1 is MDHEN and CDR2 is SYDVKM. The CDR3 is made up of 15 amino acids. V was cut by 5 bases and J by 0 bases, with 11 bases left in between. The CDR3 loop is CASSNYRISGNTIYF. The DNA of the CDR3 is TGTGCCAGCAGTAATTACCGCATCTCTGGAAACACCATATATTTT.

CDR3 loop: CSARSRSSYNSPLHF. The CDR3 nucleotides are TGCAGTGCCCGTAGCCGGAGCTCCTATAATTCACCCCTCCACTTT. The chain employs TRBV20-1 and TRBJ1-6; D is unresolved. V lost 6 bases and J 0 bases, leaving 12 bases between the germline ends. CDR3 length: 15 amino acids. Germline lookup yields CDR1 DFQATT and CDR2 SNEGSKA (reference sequence).

The chain has TRBV3-1 and TRBJ2-7; the match to TRBD2 covers 8 bases. The CDR3 runs 14 residues. V was pared by 4 bases and J by 2 bases, with 4 bases of the junction left unmatched. Germline V gives CDR1 LGHDT, CDR2 YNNKEL (reference sequence). CDR3 region: CASSRTSLAYEQYF. For the CDR3, the DNA is TGTGCCAGCAGCCGGACTAGCTTAGCCTACGAGCAGTACTTC.

This chain connects TRBV30 to TRBJ1-3; the match to TRBD1 covers 8 bases. CDR3 size: 12 residues. In germline, CDR1 is GTSNPN, CDR2 SVGIG (reference sequence). CDR3 nucleotide sequence: TGTGCATTTGACAGGGGTGGAAACACCATATATTTT. Protein product: CAFDRGGNTIYF.

J is TRBJ2-7 and V is TRBV28; possibly TRBD1 for D (5 bases). Germline V lookup: CDR1 MDHEN, CDR2 SYDVKM. V was shortened by 5 bases and J by 3 bases, with 17 bases between the two germline ends. This CDR3 is 15 amino acids long. The CDR3 reads CASSEGAAGYYEQYF. For the CDR3, the DNA is TGTGCCAGCAGTGAAGGGGCGGCAGGCTACTACGAGCAGTACTTC.

The CDR3 loop is CAISPGETGELFF. The CDR3, as DNA: TGTGCCATCAGCCCGGGAGAGACCGGGGAGCTGTTTTTT. J is TRBJ2-2 and V is TRBV10-3; D is possibly TRBD2 (6 bases). Germline CDR1 reads ENHRY; CDR2 reads SYGVKD. CDR3 length equals 13 residues. V lost 6 bases to trimming and J lost 5 bases, with 10 bases between them.

The chain uses TRBV28 and TRBJ1-2; perhaps TRBD1 as D (6 bases). The CDR3 runs 14 residues. CDR1 and CDR2 from the germline V gene are MDHEN and SYDVKM. V lost 5 bases and J lost 6, with 16 bases in between. The CDR3 nucleotides read TGTGCCAGCAGTGAGGGGGGGGACCTCGATGGCTACACCTTC. This encodes CASSEGGDLDGYTF.

The gene calls are TRBV5-1 and TRBJ2-7, with D hard to call. The V end lost 1 base, the J end lost 2 bases, and 10 bases lay between the germline ends. CDR3 length: 14 amino acids. Germline V gene sequence: CDR1 SGHRS, CDR2 YFSETQ. This CDR3 is CASSLFRSTYEQYF. The CDR3 DNA reads TGCGCCAGCAGCTTGTTCAGGAGTACCTACGAGCAGTACTTC.